These 14 T cell receptor beta chains were all obtained from the same sample, sequenced in a study of T cells after yellow fever vaccination. TCRdb reprocessed the 5' RACE reads via MiXCR and lists one record per CDR3 protein. The repertoire has roughly 340,000 distinct CDR3 sequences, 8.7% of them found once; the top ten carry under 20%. The specimen was PBMCs, collected on the day of the first yellow fever vaccination. Receptor source: a man aged 18 to 29 who received the YFV17D yellow fever vaccine.

This clonotype showed up just a few times. CDR3 in DNA: TGCGCCAGCAGCCAAGTTTATCGGGTTGGGGTAGGGTCCCGGGAGCTGTTTTTT. This sequence encodes CASSQVYRVGVGSRELFF. The J gene is TRBJ2-2, the V gene TRBV4-1, with D uncertain. V was trimmed by 1 base and J by 9 bases, leaving 24 bases between them. Germline V gives CDR1 MGHRA, CDR2 YSYEKL. The CDR3 sequence is 18 residues long.

The table lists this clonotype with many counts. This chain connects TRBV13 to TRBJ1-1; TRBD1 might be the D (5 bases). The CDR3 spans 13 residues. V lost 2 bases, J lost 6 bases, and 10 bases lay in between. Germline CDR1 reads PRHDT; CDR2 reads FYEKMQ (reference sequence). The CDR3 is CASSLLGAAEAFF. In DNA form, the CDR3 reads TGTGCCAGCAGCTTACTTGGGGCAGCTGAAGCTTTCTTT.

The genes are TRBV12-3 or TRBV12-4 and TRBJ1-4, with unresolved D. Trimming removed 6 bases at V and 0 bases at J, with 11 bases between. This CDR3 has 15 residues. The CDR3 coding sequence is TGTGCCAGCAGAGTCTCAATTGCAACTAATGAAAAACTGTTTTTT. Amino acid sequence: CASRVSIATNEKLFF.

The genes are TRBV18 and TRBJ2-3; weak D call: TRBD2 (5 bases). The CDR3 is 15 amino acids. V was clipped by 3 bases and J by 0 bases, with 10 bases between them. The germline CDR1 and CDR2 sequences are KGHSH and LQKENI. CDR3 protein: CASSPAGLSTDTQYF. The DNA of the CDR3 is TGTGCCAGCTCACCGGCCGGACTTAGCACAGATACGCAGTATTTT.

The V gene is TRBV7-9, the J gene TRBJ1-1; tentative D call: TRBD1 (5 bases). The CDR3 length is 16 residues. V dropped 2 bases and J dropped 5 bases, with 18 bases sitting between them. Germline CDR1 SEHNR, CDR2 FQNEAQ (reference sequence). In DNA form, the CDR3 reads TGTGCCAGCAGCTTACCCGAGAAGGCTCAGGGAACTGAAGCTTTCTTT. Translated, it gives CASSLPEKAQGTEAFF.

The sample holds many counts of this clonotype. The genes are TRBV5-5 and TRBJ2-7, with a possible D match to TRBD1 (6 bases). In germline, CDR1 is SGHKS, CDR2 YYEKEE (reference sequence). Trimming pared 3 bases from V and 4 bases from J, leaving 11 bases between. The CDR3 totals 13 residues. CDR3 residues: CASSWGHLYEQYF. DNA of the CDR3: TGTGCCAGCAGCTGGGGACATCTTTACGAGCAGTACTTC.

This clonotype was counted many times. This rearrangement joins TRBV5-6 to TRBJ2-1; no reliable D call. The germline gives CDR1 SGHDT, CDR2 YYEEEE. The CDR3 spans 14 residues. V was clipped by 4 bases and J by 0 bases, with 8 bases between them. In nucleotides, the CDR3 is TGTGCCAGCAGCCAGTTGAGCTCCTACAATGAGCAGTTCTTC. Its translation: CASSQLSSYNEQFF.

In regard to this clonotype: Compared with germline, one end of the junction differs, possibly owing to a read error. V usage is TRBV20-1 and J usage is TRBJ2-3; D is perhaps TRBD1 or TRBD2 (5 bases each). The CDR3 consists of 13 residues. CDR1 is DFQATT, CDR2 SNEGSKA, per germline (reference sequence). The CDR3 loop is CSARGTHTHTQYF. CDR3 coding DNA: TGCAGTGCTAGGGGGACCCACACACATACGCAGTATTTT.

The gene calls are TRBV5-1 and TRBJ2-1, with D uncertain. There are 16 residues in the CDR3. The germline V and J ends were trimmed by 0 bases and 4 bases, with 14 bases remaining between them. CDR1 is SGHRS and CDR2 is YFSETQ in the germline V gene. As DNA, the CDR3 is TGCGCCAGCAGCTTGGGTGGGGTCGTTTTATACAATGAGCAGTTCTTC. This codes for CASSLGGVVLYNEQFF.

There are a few counts of this clonotype. The chain has TRBV10-3 and TRBJ2-3; D not certain. V lost 8 bases to trimming and J lost 5 bases, with 11 bases between them. The length of the CDR3 is 12 residues. CDR1 ENHRY and CDR2 SYGVKD come from the germline V gene. CDR3 nucleotides: TGTGCCATCCAGATTTCTGGAGATACGCAGTATTTT. Translated, it gives CAIQISGDTQYF.

There are many counts of this clonotype. The chain recombines TRBV5-1 with TRBJ2-1, with D uncertain. The CDR3 runs 11 residues. The V and J ends lost 3 bases and 10 bases respectively, with 8 bases between them. Per the germline V gene, CDR1 is SGHRS and CDR2 is YFSETQ. CDR3 sequence: CASSWAGEQFF. The DNA for the CDR3 is TGCGCCAGCAGCTGGGCCGGGGAGCAGTTCTTC.

This clonotype has at least ten counts. V gene TRBV7-2 combines with J gene TRBJ1-1; possible D gene TRBD1, 5 bases. Trimming shortened V by 2 bases and J by 3 bases, and 10 bases separated the two germline ends. The CDR3 consists of 14 residues. Germline assignment: CDR1 SGHTA and CDR2 FQGNSA. CDR3 loop: CASSLQGMDTEAFF. Here the CDR3 DNA reads TGTGCCAGCAGCTTACAGGGCATGGACACTGAAGCTTTCTTT.

The rearrangement uses TRBV7-2 and TRBJ2-2; D possibly uses TRBD1 or TRBD2 (5 bases each). Germline lookup yields CDR1 SGHTA and CDR2 FQGNSA. Between the trimmed V and J ends, which lost 8 bases and 2 bases, there was a span of 12 bases. There are 14 residues in the CDR3. The CDR3 loop is CASGEGYNTGELFF. The CDR3 nucleotides read TGTGCCAGCGGCGAGGGGTATAACACCGGGGAGCTGTTTTTT.

This clonotype was picked up a small number of times. This chain uses TRBV4-2 with TRBJ2-5, with 8 bases aligning to TRBD2. Germline trimming cut 1 base from V and 7 bases from J; bases unmatched to any gene: 14. This CDR3 has 17 residues. Germline V gene sequence: CDR1 LGHNA, CDR2 YNFKEQ. The CDR3 DNA is TGTGCCAGCAGCCAAGGGTGGGGCGGGGGGACCACCGGGACCCAGTACTTC. Protein: CASSQGWGGGTTGTQYF.